The rows below give T cell receptor beta chains drawn from one sample of a study of T cell responses to AZD1222 COVID-19 vaccine. Generated by immunoSEQ multiplex PCR, the TCRdb table keeps only in-frame clones and is missing some. Of 90,000 to 120,000 clones listed, more than 90% are singletons. This sample comprised peripheral blood, obtained on day 0 of AZD1222 vaccination. These receptors all stem from an adult in good health. Both conserved end residues are part of each CDR3. Each record gives: V gene, clone size, J gene, D gene, CDR3 DNA, CDR3 protein. The D gene is left open where the match is weak. The size field is filled for only some rows; it gives once, few, many or a size class.

TRBV19	few	TRBJ1-2	-	TGTGCCAGTAGTATGGCCGGGAACTATGGCTACACCTTC	CASSMAGNYGYTF
TRBV5-1	-	TRBJ2-1	-	TGCGCCAGCAGCCCCCGGGACGGGAACAATGAGCAGTTCTTC	CASSPRDGNNEQFF
TRBV4-3	once	TRBJ1-4	TRBD1	TGCGCCAGCAGCCAAGTGGACAGGAGTAATGAAAAACTGTTTTTT	CASSQVDRSNEKLFF
TRBV9	few	TRBJ1-2	TRBD1	TGTGCCAGCAGCGACGGGACAGGGACTAACTATGGCTACACCTTC	CASSDGTGTNYGYTF
TRBV7-9	-	TRBJ2-7	-	TGTGCCAGCAGCTCGACGGGCTACGAGCAGTACTTC	CASSSTGYEQYF
TRBV11-2	-	TRBJ2-3	TRBD1	TGTGCCAGCAGCTTTGGGACAGTCTTAACAGATACGCAGTATTTT	CASSFGTVLTDTQYF
TRBV5-1	-	TRBJ1-2	-	TGCGCCAGCAGCTTTGGCGGGGGGATTAACTATGGCTACACCTTC	CASSFGGGINYGYTF
TRBV9	-	TRBJ1-3	-	TGTGCCAGCAGCGTAGTCCCCGACTCTGGAAACACCATATATTTT	CASSVVPDSGNTIYF
TRBV5-5	-	TRBJ1-5	-	TGTGCCAGCAGCTTGCTGCTGGGCAGCAATCAGCCCCAGCATTTT	CASSLLLGSNQPQHF
TRBV4-1	-	TRBJ2-3	-	TGCGCCAGCAGCCAAGAAGGGACCCGGGGCACAGATACGCAGTATTTT	CASSQEGTRGTDTQYF
TRBV6-5	-	TRBJ1-1	-	TGTGCCAGCAGCCACGCTGAGGGGCCGACTGAAGCTTTCTTT	CASSHAEGPTEAFF
TRBV11-2	once	TRBJ1-2	TRBD1	TGTGCCAGCAGCGTCCGACAGGGGACGTCGGACTATGGCTACACCTTC	CASSVRQGTSDYGYTF
TRBV28	-	TRBJ1-1	-	TGTGCCAGTGGGGAATGGACGGGAGACCCGGTAAGGGAAGCTTTCTTT	CASGEWTGDPVREAFF
TRBV10-1	-	TRBJ1-1	TRBD1	TGCGCCAGCAGTCCCTCAGGGGGCACTGAAGCTTTCTTT	CASSPSGGTEAFF
TRBV30	-	TRBJ1-6	-	TGTGCCTGGAGTGTACGTAACAGGCTGAATTCACCCCTCCACTTT	CAWSVRNRLNSPLHF
TRBV19	-	TRBJ2-1	-	TGTGCCAGTAGTATAGTCGAAGGCCGGCAGTTCTTC	CASSIVEGRQFF
TRBV10-3	-	TRBJ1-2	-	TGTGCCATCAGTGAAGCGGAATCGGTTGGCTACACCTTC	CAISEAESVGYTF
TRBV7-2	-	TRBJ1-3	-	TGTGCCAGCAGCTCCCACGGGGCGGGTGGAAACACCATATATTTT	CASSSHGAGGNTIYF
TRBV18	-	TRBJ2-2	-	TGTGCCAGCTCGAGCCTTTCGAACACCGGGGAGCTGTTTTTT	CASSSLSNTGELFF
TRBV18	few	TRBJ1-4	-	TGTGCCAGCTCACCGACAAAAGGGACTAATGAAAAACTGTTTTTT	CASSPTKGTNEKLFF